What follows is one T cell receptor beta chain and its context. What it recognizes is unknown. J gave up 8 bases and V 7 bases, and 7 bases lay outside the gene matches. Germline V gene sequence: CDR1 MDHEN, CDR2 SYDVKM. This CDR3 has 13 amino acids. This record belongs to a study of identical twins. General study findings and limits: Conclusions relied on cross-sectional statistical analysis, not following the same donors. Alpha sequences out of frame and shared by twins had excess low generation probability.

TCRdb processed the 5' RACE reads anew with MiXCR; each CDR3 protein has one entry. Of around 290,000 distinct CDR3 sequences listed, 8.5% to 9.5% are singletons. Healthy Caucasians were all of the donors. These sequences were also reported in another study, on yellow fever vaccine responses in identical twins. From that second work: A vaccine T cell response that seemed partly convergent and partly personalized was reported in twins.

What was sequenced was CD8+ T cells sorted from blood. This clonotype was obtained from a young woman in good health. The chain joins TRBV28 to TRBJ2-1, with TRBD2 identical over 8 bases. In DNA, the CDR3 is TGTGCCAGCAAACTAGCGGTCTGGGATGAGCAGTTCTTC. As protein: CASKLAVWDEQFF. The full variable domain, completed using reference TRBV28 and TRBJ2-1, is DVKVTQSSRYLVKRTGEKVFLECVQDMDHENMFWYRQDPGLGLRLIYFSYDVKMKEKGDIPEGYSVSREKKERFSLILESASTNQTSMYLCASKLAVWDEQFFGPGTRLTVL.